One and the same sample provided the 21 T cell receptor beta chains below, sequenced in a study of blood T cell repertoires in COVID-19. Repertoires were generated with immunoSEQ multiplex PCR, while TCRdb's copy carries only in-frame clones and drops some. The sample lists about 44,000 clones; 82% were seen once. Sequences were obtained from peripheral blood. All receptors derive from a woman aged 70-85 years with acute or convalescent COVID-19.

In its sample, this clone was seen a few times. The CDR3 sequence: CASSGEVSARGDTQYF. The CDR3 DNA is TGTGCCAGCAGTGGAGAGGTATCGGCCCGAGGGGATACGCAGTATTTT. The chain carries TRBV25-1 and TRBJ2-3; TRBD2 might be the D (5 bases). The germline gives CDR1 MGHDK, CDR2 SYGVNS. The CDR3 extends over 16 amino acids. Deletions cut 4 bases from V and 6 bases from J, with 20 bases between.

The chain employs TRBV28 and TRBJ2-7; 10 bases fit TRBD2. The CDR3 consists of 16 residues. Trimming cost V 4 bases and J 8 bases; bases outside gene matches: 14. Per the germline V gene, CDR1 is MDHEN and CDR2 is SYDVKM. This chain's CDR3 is CASSSETSGYPTQQYF. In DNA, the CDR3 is TGTGCCAGCAGTTCAGAGACTAGCGGGTACCCTACACAGCAGTACTTC.

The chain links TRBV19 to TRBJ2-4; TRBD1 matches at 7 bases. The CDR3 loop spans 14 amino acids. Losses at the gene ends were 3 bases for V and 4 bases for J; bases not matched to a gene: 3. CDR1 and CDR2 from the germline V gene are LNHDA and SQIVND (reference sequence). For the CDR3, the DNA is TGTGCCAGTAGTATTACGGGACAGAAAAACATTCAGTACTTC. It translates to CASSITGQKNIQYF.

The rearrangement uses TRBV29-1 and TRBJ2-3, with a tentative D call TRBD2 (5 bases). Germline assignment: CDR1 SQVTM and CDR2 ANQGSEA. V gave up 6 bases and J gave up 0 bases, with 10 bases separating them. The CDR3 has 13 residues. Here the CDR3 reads CSVRRASTDTQYF. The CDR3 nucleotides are TGCAGCGTCAGGCGGGCTAGCACAGATACGCAGTATTTT.

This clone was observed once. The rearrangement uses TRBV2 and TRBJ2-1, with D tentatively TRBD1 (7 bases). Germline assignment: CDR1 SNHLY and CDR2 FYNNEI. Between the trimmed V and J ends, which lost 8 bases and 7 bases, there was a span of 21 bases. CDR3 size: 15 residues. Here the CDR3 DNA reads TGTGCCAGCGCTAATCGGGCAGGGGGGTGGAATGAGCAGTTCTTC. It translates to CASANRAGGWNEQFF.

The CDR3 region is CASSSTRTATNEKLFF. The CDR3 DNA is TGTGCCAGCAGTTCTACACGGACAGCAACTAATGAAAAACTGTTTTTT. The rearrangement joins TRBV28 to TRBJ1-4; weak D call: TRBD1 (6 bases). Between the trimmed V and J ends, which lost 4 bases and 0 bases, there was a span of 12 bases. The CDR3 runs 16 residues. Germline V gene lookup returns CDR1 MDHEN and CDR2 SYDVKM.

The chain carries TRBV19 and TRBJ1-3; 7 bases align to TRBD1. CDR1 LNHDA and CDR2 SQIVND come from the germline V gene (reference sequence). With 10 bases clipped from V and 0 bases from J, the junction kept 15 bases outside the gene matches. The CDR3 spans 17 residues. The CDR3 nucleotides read TGTGCCACCAACCCCGGGACAGACACATACTCTGGAAACACCATATATTTT. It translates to CATNPGTDTYSGNTIYF.

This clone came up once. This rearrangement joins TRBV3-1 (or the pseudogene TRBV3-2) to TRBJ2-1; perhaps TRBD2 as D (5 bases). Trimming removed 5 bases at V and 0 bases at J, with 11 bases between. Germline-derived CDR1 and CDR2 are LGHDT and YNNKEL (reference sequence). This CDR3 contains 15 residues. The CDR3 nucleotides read TGTGCCAGCAGCGATATAACTAGCTCCTACAATGAGCAGTTCTTC. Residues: CASSDITSSYNEQFF.

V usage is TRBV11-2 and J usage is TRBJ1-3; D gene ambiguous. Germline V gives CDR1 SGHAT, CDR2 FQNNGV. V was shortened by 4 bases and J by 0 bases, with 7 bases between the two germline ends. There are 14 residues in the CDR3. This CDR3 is CASSSGSSGNTIYF. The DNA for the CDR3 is TGTGCCAGCAGCTCCGGGTCCTCTGGAAACACCATATATTTT.

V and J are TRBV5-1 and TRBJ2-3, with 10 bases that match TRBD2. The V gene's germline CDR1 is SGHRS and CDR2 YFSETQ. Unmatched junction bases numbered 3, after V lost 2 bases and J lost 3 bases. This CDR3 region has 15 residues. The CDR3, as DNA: TGCGCCAGCAGCTTATCGGGACTAGCGACAGATACGCAGTATTTT. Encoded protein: CASSLSGLATDTQYF. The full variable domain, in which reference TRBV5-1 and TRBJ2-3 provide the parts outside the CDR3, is KAGVTQTPRYLIKTRGQQVTLSCSPISGHRSVSWYQQTPGQGLQFLFEYFSETQRNKGNFPGRFSGRQFSNSRSEMNVSTLELGDSALYLCASSLSGLATDTQYFGPGTRLTVL.

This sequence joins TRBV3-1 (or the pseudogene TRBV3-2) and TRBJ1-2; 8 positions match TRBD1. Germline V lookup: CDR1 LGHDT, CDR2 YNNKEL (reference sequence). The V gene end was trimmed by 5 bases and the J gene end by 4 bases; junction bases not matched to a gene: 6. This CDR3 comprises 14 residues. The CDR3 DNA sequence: TGTGCCAGCAGCGGACAGGGTGGTCTCTATGGCTACACCTTC. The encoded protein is CASSGQGGLYGYTF.

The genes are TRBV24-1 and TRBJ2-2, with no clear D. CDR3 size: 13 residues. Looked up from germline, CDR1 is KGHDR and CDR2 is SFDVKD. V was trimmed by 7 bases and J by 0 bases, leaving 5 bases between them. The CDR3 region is CATRQPNTGELFF. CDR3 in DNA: TGTGCCACCAGACAGCCGAACACCGGGGAGCTGTTTTTT.

CDR3 in amino acids: CASSPAGPNEKLFF. As DNA, the CDR3 is TGTGCCAGCAGCCCCGCGGGGCCTAATGAAAAACTGTTTTTT. The chain employs TRBV5-4 and TRBJ1-4; D possibly corresponds to TRBD1 (5 bases). V lost 4 bases and J lost 3, with 10 bases in between. The CDR3 totals 14 residues. The V gene's germline CDR1 is SGHNT and CDR2 YYREEE (reference sequence).

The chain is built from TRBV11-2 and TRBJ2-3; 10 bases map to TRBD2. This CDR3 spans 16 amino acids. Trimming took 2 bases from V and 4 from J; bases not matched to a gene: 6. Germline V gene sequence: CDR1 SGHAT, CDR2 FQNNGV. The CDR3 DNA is TGTGCCAGCAGCTTATCCAGCGGGAGGGCCTCAGATACGCAGTATTTT. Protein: CASSLSSGRASDTQYF.

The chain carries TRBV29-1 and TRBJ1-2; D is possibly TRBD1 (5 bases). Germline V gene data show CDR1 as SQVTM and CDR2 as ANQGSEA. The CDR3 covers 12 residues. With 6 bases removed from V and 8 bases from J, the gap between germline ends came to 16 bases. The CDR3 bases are TGCAGCGTCCAGGGTGAACAAATGGGCTACACCTTC. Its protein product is CSVQGEQMGYTF.

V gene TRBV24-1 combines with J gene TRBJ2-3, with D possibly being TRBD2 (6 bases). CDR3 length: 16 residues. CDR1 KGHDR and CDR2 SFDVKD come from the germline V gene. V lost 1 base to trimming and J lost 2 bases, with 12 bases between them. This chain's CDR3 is CATSDFTGTLTDTQYF. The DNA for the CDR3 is TGTGCCACCAGTGATTTTACCGGGACTCTCACAGATACGCAGTATTTT.

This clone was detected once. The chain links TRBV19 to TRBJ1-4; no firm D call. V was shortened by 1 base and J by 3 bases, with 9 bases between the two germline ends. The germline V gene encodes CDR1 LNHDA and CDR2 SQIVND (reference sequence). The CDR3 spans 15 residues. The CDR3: CASSIVAVPNEKLFF. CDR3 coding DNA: TGTGCCAGTAGTATAGTGGCGGTTCCTAATGAAAAACTGTTTTTT.

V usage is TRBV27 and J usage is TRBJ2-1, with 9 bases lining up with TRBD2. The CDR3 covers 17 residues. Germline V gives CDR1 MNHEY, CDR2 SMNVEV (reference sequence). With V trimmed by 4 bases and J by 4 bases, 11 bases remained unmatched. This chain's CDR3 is CASSSGTSQRLYNEQFF. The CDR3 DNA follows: TGTGCCAGCAGTTCGGGGACTAGCCAAAGGCTATACAATGAGCAGTTCTTC.

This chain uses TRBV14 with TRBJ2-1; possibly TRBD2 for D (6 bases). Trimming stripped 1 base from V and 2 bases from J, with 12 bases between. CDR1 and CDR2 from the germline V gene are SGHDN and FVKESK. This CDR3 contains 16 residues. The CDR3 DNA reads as TGTGCCAGCAGCCAAGTTGGAGGGGTCACCTACAATGAGCAGTTCTTC. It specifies CASSQVGGVTYNEQFF.

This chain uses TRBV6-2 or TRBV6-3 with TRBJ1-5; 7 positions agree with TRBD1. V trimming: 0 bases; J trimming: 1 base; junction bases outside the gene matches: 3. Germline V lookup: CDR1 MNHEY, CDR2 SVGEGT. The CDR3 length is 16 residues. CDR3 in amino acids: CASSYSARGSNQPQHF. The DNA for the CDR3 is TGTGCCAGCAGTTACTCAGCCAGGGGGAGCAATCAGCCCCAGCATTTT.

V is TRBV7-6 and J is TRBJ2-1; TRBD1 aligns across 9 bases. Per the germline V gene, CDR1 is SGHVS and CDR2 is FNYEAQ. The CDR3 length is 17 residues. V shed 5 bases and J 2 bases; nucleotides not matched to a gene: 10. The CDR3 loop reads CASSTQPWTGAYNEQFF. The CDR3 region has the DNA TGTGCCAGCAGCACACAACCTTGGACAGGGGCCTACAATGAGCAGTTCTTC.